Presented here are 31 T cell receptor beta chains from one specimen sequenced in a study of PD-1 blockade in classical Hodgkin lymphoma (TCRdb year 2020). Preparation of the library involved the immunoSEQ multiplex PCR assay. TCRdb stores this immuneACCESS table with in-frame sequences only. Part of the clones is absent; in the studies checked, under half of the shortfall reflects unresolved V genes, and no reason is known for the rest. This sample holds roughly 40,000 clones; over 80% were observed only once. Jointly, the top ten make up 9% of the sample. The sample's time point label, decoded: cycle 1 day 1 (C1D1), immediately before nivolumab initiation. Relapse after autologous stem cell transplantation had occurred in all trial patients, and cohorts A, B and C were distinguished by prior brentuximab vedotin exposure. Material: peripheral blood mononuclear cells (PBMCs), obtained at baseline. The receptors come from a human donor with classical Hodgkin lymphoma.

Only a few counts were recorded for this clone. In DNA, the CDR3 is TGTGCCAGCAGCCGGGGACAGGGGATAAATCAGCCCCAGCATTTT. This translates into CASSRGQGINQPQHF. The chain carries TRBV7-2 and TRBJ1-5; 10 bases line up with TRBD1. Germline V CDR1 and CDR2: SGHTA, FQGNSA. The junction had 5 bases not matched to a gene; V was cut back by 5 bases and J by 4 bases. CDR3 length: 15 residues. Together with reference TRBV7-2 and TRBJ1-5, the CDR3 gives the full variable domain: GAGVSQSPSNKVTEKGKDVELRCDPISGHTALYWYRQSLGQGLEFLIYFQGNSAPDKSGLPSDRFSAERTGGSVSTLTIQRTQQEDSAVYLCASSRGQGINQPQHFGDGTRLSIL.

This clone was picked up one time. This chain uses TRBV19 with TRBJ1-1; a possible D gene is TRBD1 (5 bases). Germline CDR1 and CDR2: LNHDA and SQIVND (reference sequence). CDR3 length: 17 amino acids. V was pared by 3 bases and J by 1 base, with 18 bases between. CDR3 sequence reads: CASSMGTPRGENTEAFF. CDR3 in DNA: TGTGCCAGTAGTATGGGTACCCCTCGGGGGGAGAACACTGAAGCTTTCTTT.

The V and J genes are TRBV28 and TRBJ1-5, with 7 bases matching TRBD1. The CDR3 spans 16 residues. Trimming removed 3 bases from V and 5 bases from J; junction bases left unmatched: 10. Germline loops: CDR1 MDHEN, CDR2 SYDVKM. The CDR3 DNA reads as TGTGCCAGCAGTTTGGCAAGGGGGCGGGCCTATCAGCCCCAGCATTTT. Translating it yields CASSLARGRAYQPQHF.

The table lists this clone with a count of one. This sequence joins TRBV5-1 and TRBJ2-2; possibly TRBD2 for D (6 bases). Deletions cut 4 bases from V and 6 bases from J, with 16 bases between. The CDR3 is made up of 15 amino acids. The germline V gene encodes CDR1 SGHRS and CDR2 YFSETQ. CDR3 in DNA: TGCGCCAGCAGCCCAGGATTTTCGGGGGCCGGGGAGCTGTTTTTT. It translates to CASSPGFSGAGELFF. The variable domain in full, completed from reference TRBV5-1 and TRBJ2-2, reads KAGVTQTPRYLIKTRGQQVTLSCSPISGHRSVSWYQQTPGQGLQFLFEYFSETQRNKGNFPGRFSGRQFSNSRSEMNVSTLELGDSALYLCASSPGFSGAGELFFGEGSRLTVL.

J is TRBJ2-7 and V is TRBV29-1; 9 positions match TRBD1. V was pared by 0 bases and J by 3 bases, with 0 bases of the junction left unmatched. Germline V gene lookup returns CDR1 SQVTM and CDR2 ANQGSEA. The CDR3 length is 13 residues. The CDR3 nucleotides read TGCAGCGTTGAAGAGGGACAGGGCTACGAGCAGTACTTC. Its translation: CSVEEGQGYEQYF.

V usage is TRBV11-2 and J usage is TRBJ2-7; 14 bases map to TRBD2. Per the germline V gene, CDR1 is SGHAT and CDR2 is FQNNGV. The CDR3 loop spans 15 amino acids. Trimming at V came to 5 bases and at J to 3 bases, leaving 3 bases not matched to a gene. The CDR3 loop is CASSRLAGGHYEQYF. The CDR3 bases are TGTGCCAGCAGCCGACTAGCGGGAGGGCACTACGAGCAGTACTTC.

The chain links TRBV7-9 to TRBJ2-3; D unclear. The V end was cut by 5 bases, the J end by 6 bases, with 15 bases between. The germline V gene encodes CDR1 SEHNR and CDR2 FQNEAQ (reference sequence). The CDR3 totals 14 residues. The CDR3, as DNA: TGTGCCAGCAGCCCAAGGTGGCAGTCGGATACGCAGTATTTT. The encoded protein is CASSPRWQSDTQYF.

The chain has TRBV7-9 and TRBJ2-7; 9 bases map to TRBD1. With V trimmed by 5 bases and J by 6 bases, 5 bases remained unmatched. The length of the CDR3 is 13 residues. Germline values: CDR1 SEHNR, CDR2 FQNEAQ (reference sequence). In DNA, the CDR3 is TGTGCCAGCAGCGTTACAGGGGGCGTCGAGCAGTACTTC. Protein sequence: CASSVTGGVEQYF.

CDR3 coding DNA: TGTGCCAGTAGTATAGGCCGTAACTATGGCTACACCTTC. It codes for CASSIGRNYGYTF. The chain carries TRBV19 and TRBJ1-2; D gene uncertain. V gave up 1 base and J gave up 1 base, with 4 bases separating them. The CDR3 runs to 13 residues. The germline V gene has CDR1 LNHDA and CDR2 SQIVND (reference sequence).

The chain links TRBV2 to TRBJ2-5; D is possibly TRBD1 or TRBD2 (5 bases each). In germline, CDR1 is SNHLY, CDR2 FYNNEI. This CDR3 is 15 amino acids long. Trimming removed 8 bases from V and 4 bases from J, with 20 bases in between. CDR3 amino acids: CASLWEQGAGETQYF. The CDR3 nucleotides are TGTGCCAGCCTTTGGGAGCAGGGTGCTGGAGAGACCCAGTACTTC. Full variable domain (outside the CDR3, taken from reference TRBV2 and TRBJ2-5): EPEVTQTPSHQVTQMGQEVILRCVPISNHLYFYWYRQILGQKVEFLVSFYNNEISEKSEIFDDQFSVERPDGSNFTLKIRSTKLEDSAMYFCASLWEQGAGETQYFGPGTRLLVL.

The V call is TRBV6-1, the J call TRBJ2-7; 7 nucleotides line up with TRBD1. J gave up 5 bases and V 6 bases, and 7 bases lay outside the gene matches. Germline CDR1 reads MNHNS; CDR2 reads SASEGT. The CDR3 has 13 amino acids. The CDR3 loop is CASRRQGGDEQYF. The CDR3 DNA is TGTGCCAGCAGAAGACAGGGTGGGGACGAGCAGTACTTC.

This clone has a single count. This chain connects TRBV7-3 to TRBJ2-1; D gene unclear. This CDR3 region has 14 residues. CDR1 and CDR2 (germline): SGHTA, FQGTGA. The V end was cut by 7 bases, the J end by 1 base, with 11 bases between. The CDR3 loop is CASKVMGSYNEQFF. The CDR3 DNA reads as TGTGCCAGCAAAGTAATGGGGTCCTACAATGAGCAGTTCTTC.

This clone has just a few counts. This sequence joins TRBV13 and TRBJ2-1, with D perhaps TRBD2 (5 bases). This CDR3 spans 14 amino acids. Between the trimmed V and J ends, which lost 1 base and 2 bases, there was a span of 6 bases. Germline V CDR1 and CDR2: PRHDT, FYEKMQ (reference sequence). CDR3 DNA sequence: TGTGCCAGCAGCTTAGAGGGAGCCTACAATGAGCAGTTCTTC. This encodes CASSLEGAYNEQFF.

V usage is TRBV2 and J usage is TRBJ2-7; unclear D gene. V was cut by 1 base and J by 2 bases, with 12 bases left in between. This CDR3 spans 15 amino acids. Germline V gene lookup returns CDR1 SNHLY and CDR2 FYNNEI. The CDR3 DNA reads as TGTGCCAGCAGTGAAGGGTCGGCAGCCGCCTACGAGCAGTACTTC. Residues: CASSEGSAAAYEQYF.

The chain joins TRBV10-3 to TRBJ2-3; D may be TRBD1 (5 bases). The CDR3 spans 16 residues. V gave up 5 bases and J gave up 0 bases, with 15 bases separating them. Per germline, CDR1 ENHRY and CDR2 SYGVKD. Here the CDR3 reads CAISPVAQGSTDTQYF. DNA of the CDR3: TGTGCCATCAGTCCCGTCGCCCAGGGTAGCACAGATACGCAGTATTTT.

This clone has just a few counts. Written as DNA, the CDR3 is TGTGCCAGCAGCCAGGAGGCAGGGTACCCCTACGAGCAGTACTTC. Protein product: CASSQEAGYPYEQYF. This chain joins TRBV4-2 and TRBJ2-7; tentatively, D is TRBD1 or TRBD2 (5 bases each). The germline CDR1 and CDR2 sequences are LGHNA and YNFKEQ. V dropped 3 bases and J dropped 2 bases, with 14 bases sitting between them. The length of the CDR3 is 15 residues.

The V and J genes are TRBV6-6 and TRBJ2-3; TRBD2 agrees at 15 bases. The CDR3 extends over 16 amino acids. Germline loops: CDR1 MNHNY, CDR2 SVGAGI (reference sequence). V shed 6 bases, J shed 2 bases, and the junction held 3 bases outside the gene matches. In nucleotides, the CDR3 is TGTGCCAGCAGGGGGACTAGCGGGGGGTACACAGATACGCAGTATTTT. This encodes CASRGTSGGYTDTQYF.

The chain carries TRBV2 and TRBJ1-5; D call uncertain. The V and J ends lost 7 bases and 1 base respectively, with 11 bases between them. The CDR3 is made up of 14 amino acids. Germline CDR1 reads SNHLY; CDR2 reads FYNNEI. The CDR3 here is CASTSVGSNQPQHF. The CDR3 bases are TGTGCCAGCACGTCGGTAGGGAGCAATCAGCCCCAGCATTTT.

The chain recombines TRBV11-2 with TRBJ2-5, with a tentative D call TRBD2 (5 bases). With 2 bases removed from V and 2 bases from J, the gap between germline ends came to 12 bases. Germline V gene sequence: CDR1 SGHAT, CDR2 FQNNGV. This CDR3 region has 15 residues. CDR3 sequence (DNA): TGTGCCAGCAGCTTATGGAACGGGGTACAAGAGACCCAGTACTTC. Translating gives CASSLWNGVQETQYF. Complete variable domain (other parts from reference TRBV11-2 and TRBJ2-5): EAGVAQSPRYKIIEKRQSVAFWCNPISGHATLYWYQQILGQGPKLLIQFQNNGVVDDSQLPKDRFSAERLKGVDSTLKIQPAKLEDSAVYLCASSLWNGVQETQYFGPGTRLLVL.

The chain links TRBV4-1 to TRBJ2-7, with 8 bases that match TRBD1. Germline V gene lookup returns CDR1 MGHRA and CDR2 YSYEKL. The junction had 4 bases not matched to a gene; V was cut back by 1 base and J by 2 bases. The CDR3 is made up of 15 amino acids. In nucleotides, the CDR3 is TGCGCCAGCAGCCAAGTCGGGACAGGTACCTACGAGCAGTACTTC. Translated, it gives CASSQVGTGTYEQYF.

The J gene is TRBJ2-2, the V gene TRBV6-1; 8 bases align to TRBD1. V was pared by 1 base and J by 1 base, with 5 bases of the junction left unmatched. This CDR3 has 17 amino acids. The V gene's germline CDR1 is MNHNS and CDR2 SASEGT. The CDR3 loop is CASSEGTGPMNTGELFF. CDR3 bases: TGTGCCAGCAGTGAAGGGACAGGGCCTATGAACACCGGGGAGCTGTTTTTT.

This CDR3 is CASSSWETGGLGYTF. The CDR3 DNA is TGTGCCAGCAGTTCATGGGAGACAGGGGGCCTTGGCTACACCTTC. The chain employs TRBV27 and TRBJ1-2, with 10 bases lining up with TRBD1. Germline V gives CDR1 MNHEY, CDR2 SMNVEV (reference sequence). J gave up 7 bases and V 4 bases, and 9 bases lay outside the gene matches. The CDR3 runs to 15 residues.

The chain combines TRBV11-2 with TRBJ2-7; 11 bases are shared with TRBD1. Germline CDR1 reads SGHAT; CDR2 reads FQNNGV. V was clipped by 5 bases and J by 7 bases; unmatched bases: 7. This CDR3 spans 14 amino acids. The CDR3 loop is CASSRGQGAGEQYF. As DNA, the CDR3 is TGTGCCAGCAGCCGAGGACAGGGGGCCGGGGAGCAGTACTTC.

The sample holds one count of this clone. This chain links TRBV4-3 with TRBJ2-4, with D tentatively TRBD1 or TRBD2 (5 bases each). This CDR3 spans 14 amino acids. V was cut by 4 bases and J by 9 bases, with 16 bases left in between. Germline V gives CDR1 LGHNA, CDR2 YSLEER. This CDR3 reads CASSLGTVEGIQYF. CDR3 nucleotide sequence: TGCGCCAGCAGCCTCGGGACCGTCGAGGGCATTCAGTACTTC.

The rearrangement joins TRBV5-1 to TRBJ1-4; D is uncertain. The length of the CDR3 is 14 residues. Looked up from germline, CDR1 is SGHRS and CDR2 is YFSETQ. V lost 0 bases to trimming and J lost 4 bases, with 7 bases between them. In DNA form, the CDR3 reads TGCGCCAGCAGCTTGGGGTATGTTAATGAAAAACTGTTTTTT. It encodes CASSLGYVNEKLFF.

V is TRBV10-3 and J is TRBJ1-6; no clear D. The CDR3 extends over 14 amino acids. V was cut by 0 bases and J by 12 bases, with 12 bases left in between. CDR1 is ENHRY and CDR2 is SYGVKD in the germline V gene. The CDR3: CAISESRVSRPLHF. In DNA, the CDR3 is TGTGCCATCAGTGAGTCAAGGGTCAGCCGACCCCTCCACTTT.

The rearrangement links TRBV18 to TRBJ2-5, with D possibly matching TRBD1 (8 bases). The CDR3 runs to 15 residues. With 4 bases removed from V and 4 bases from J, the gap between germline ends came to 16 bases. CDR1 is KGHSH and CDR2 is LQKENI in the germline V gene. As DNA, the CDR3 is TGTGCCAGCTCACTGAGACAGGGGAGGGTAGAGACCCAGTACTTC. Protein sequence: CASSLRQGRVETQYF.

Regarding this clone: Distinct nucleotide sequences in the sample also encode this CDR3. The chain carries TRBV18 and TRBJ2-7, with a possible D match to TRBD1 (7 bases). The ends were cut back, 6 bases at V and 3 bases at J, with 18 bases in the middle. Germline CDR1 and CDR2: KGHSH and LQKENI. This CDR3 is built from 15 residues. CDR3 loop: CASSPLTGTYYEQYF. CDR3 DNA: TGTGCCAGCTCCCCCTTGACAGGGACTTACTACGAGCAGTACTTC.

The V and J genes are TRBV28 and TRBJ1-4; D gene unclear. V gave up 3 bases and J gave up 6 bases, with 2 bases separating them. The germline V gene has CDR1 MDHEN and CDR2 SYDVKM. The CDR3 length is 11 residues. CDR3 region: CASSFDEKLFF. In nucleotides, the CDR3 is TGTGCCAGCAGTTTTGATGAAAAACTGTTTTTT.

The table lists this clone with a count of one. The chain has TRBV7-2 and TRBJ2-7; D is unresolved. Germline V CDR1 and CDR2: SGHTA, FQGNSA. This CDR3 region has 12 residues. V lost 4 bases to trimming and J lost 3 bases, with 7 bases between them. The CDR3 protein is CASSSTGYEQYF. The CDR3 DNA reads TGTGCCAGCAGCTCGACGGGCTACGAGCAGTACTTC. Looking up the rest from reference TRBV7-2 and TRBJ2-7 gives the full variable domain: GAGVSQSPSNKVTEKGKDVELRCDPISGHTALYWYRQSLGQGLEFLIYFQGNSAPDKSGLPSDRFSAERTGGSVSTLTIQRTQQEDSAVYLCASSSTGYEQYFGPGTRLTVT.

In DNA, the CDR3 is TGTGCCAGCAGCGACCGCTGGGGGATCTATGGCTACACCTTC. It specifies CASSDRWGIYGYTF. The chain recombines TRBV7-2 with TRBJ1-2; D may be TRBD1 (5 bases). Germline V lookup: CDR1 SGHTA, CDR2 FQGNSA. The CDR3 has 14 residues. Trimming stripped 5 bases from V and 4 bases from J, with 14 bases between.